This TCR beta chain originates from a study of blood T cell repertoires in COVID-19. Study-wide context: Samples came from the United States, Italy and Spain, spanning acute and convalescent COVID-19. T cells, B-cell-depleted T cells, or PBMCs supplied cDNA or gDNA.

The length of the CDR3 is 15 residues. With 4 bases clipped from V and 4 bases from J, the junction kept 10 bases outside the gene matches. Germline V lookup: CDR1 SGHRS, CDR2 YFSETQ. The repertoire was sequenced with immunoSEQ multiplex PCR; TCRdb's copy has only in-frame clones and lacks some. The data hold some 310,000 clones, with 80% to 90% observed a single time. V and J are TRBV5-1 and TRBJ2-7; 8 positions match TRBD1. The sequence came from a man aged 50 to 59 with active or convalescent COVID-19. Sequences were obtained from peripheral blood. As DNA, the CDR3 is TGCGCCAGCAGCCCTTCGACAGGGGCTGTTTACGAGCAGTACTTC. This translates into CASSPSTGAVYEQYF.